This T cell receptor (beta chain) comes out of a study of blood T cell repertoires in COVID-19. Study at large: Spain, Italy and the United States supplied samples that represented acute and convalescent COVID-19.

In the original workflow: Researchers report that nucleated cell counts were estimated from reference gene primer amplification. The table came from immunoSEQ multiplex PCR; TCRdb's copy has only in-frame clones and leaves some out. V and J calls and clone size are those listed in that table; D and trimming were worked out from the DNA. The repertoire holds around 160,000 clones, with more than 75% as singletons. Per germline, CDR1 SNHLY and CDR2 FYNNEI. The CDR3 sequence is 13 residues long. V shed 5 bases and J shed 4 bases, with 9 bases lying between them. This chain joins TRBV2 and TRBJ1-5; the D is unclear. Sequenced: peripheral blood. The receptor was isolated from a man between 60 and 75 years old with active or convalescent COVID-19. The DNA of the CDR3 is TGTGCCAGCAGTCCGGAGGCGAATCAGCCCCAGCATTTT. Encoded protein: CASSPEANQPQHF.